This paragraph covers one T cell receptor (beta chain) sequence. Its antigen is not known. TCRdb passed the RT-PCR reads through MiXCR, listing each CDR3 protein once. The sample consists of about 540,000 distinct CDR3 sequences, approximately 15% of them appearing once. The entry originates in a study of response to subunit inactivated influenza vaccine. General study points: Few additional T cells are recruited per seasonal influenza vaccination, authors suggested.

The receptor was isolated from a man aged 45-60 years who received an inactivated influenza vaccine. Sample: PBMCs from blood, taken less than 13 days after vaccination.

Here the CDR3 DNA reads TGCAGTGCTGGCAATCTAGCCAAAAACATTCAGTACTTC. Translated: CSAGNLAKNIQYF. J is TRBJ2-4 and V is TRBV20-1; D gene unclear. The germline V and J ends were trimmed by 5 bases and 0 bases, with 8 bases remaining between them. Germline CDR1 reads DFQATT; CDR2 reads SNEGSKA (reference sequence). The CDR3 covers 13 residues.